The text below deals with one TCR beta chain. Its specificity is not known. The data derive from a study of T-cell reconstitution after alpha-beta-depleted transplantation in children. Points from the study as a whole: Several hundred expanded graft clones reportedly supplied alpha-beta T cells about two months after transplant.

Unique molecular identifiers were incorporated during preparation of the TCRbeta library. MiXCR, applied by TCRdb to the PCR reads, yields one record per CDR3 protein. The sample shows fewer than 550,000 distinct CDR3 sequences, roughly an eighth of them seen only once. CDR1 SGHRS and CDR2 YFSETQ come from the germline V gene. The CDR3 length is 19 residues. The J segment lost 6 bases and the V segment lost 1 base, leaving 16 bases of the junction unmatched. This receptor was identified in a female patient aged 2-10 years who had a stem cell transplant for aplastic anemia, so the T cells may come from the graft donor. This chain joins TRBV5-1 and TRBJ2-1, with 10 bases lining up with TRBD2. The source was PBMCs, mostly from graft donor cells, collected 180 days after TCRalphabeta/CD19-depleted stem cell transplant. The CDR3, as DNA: TGCGCCAGCAGCTTGCCCGGGACTAGCGAGTCCAAAGGGATCAATGAGCAGTTCTTC. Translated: CASSLPGTSESKGINEQFF.